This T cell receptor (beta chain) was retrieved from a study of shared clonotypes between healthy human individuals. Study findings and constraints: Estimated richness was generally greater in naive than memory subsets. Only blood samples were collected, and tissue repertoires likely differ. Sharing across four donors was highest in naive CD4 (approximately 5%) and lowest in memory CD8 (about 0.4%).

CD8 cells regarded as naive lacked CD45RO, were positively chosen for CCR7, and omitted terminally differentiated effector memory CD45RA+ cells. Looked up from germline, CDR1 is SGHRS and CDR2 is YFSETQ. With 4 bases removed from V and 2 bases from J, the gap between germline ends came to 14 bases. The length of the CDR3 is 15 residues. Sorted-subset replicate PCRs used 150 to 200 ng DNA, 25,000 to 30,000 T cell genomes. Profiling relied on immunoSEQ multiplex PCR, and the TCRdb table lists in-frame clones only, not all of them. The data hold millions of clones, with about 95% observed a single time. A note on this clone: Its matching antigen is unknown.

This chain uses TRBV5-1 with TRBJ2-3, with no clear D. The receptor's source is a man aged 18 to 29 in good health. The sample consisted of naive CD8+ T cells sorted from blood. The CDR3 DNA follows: TGCGCCAGCAGCCCCTCGCAGTCTATCACAGATACGCAGTATTTT. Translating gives CASSPSQSITDTQYF.